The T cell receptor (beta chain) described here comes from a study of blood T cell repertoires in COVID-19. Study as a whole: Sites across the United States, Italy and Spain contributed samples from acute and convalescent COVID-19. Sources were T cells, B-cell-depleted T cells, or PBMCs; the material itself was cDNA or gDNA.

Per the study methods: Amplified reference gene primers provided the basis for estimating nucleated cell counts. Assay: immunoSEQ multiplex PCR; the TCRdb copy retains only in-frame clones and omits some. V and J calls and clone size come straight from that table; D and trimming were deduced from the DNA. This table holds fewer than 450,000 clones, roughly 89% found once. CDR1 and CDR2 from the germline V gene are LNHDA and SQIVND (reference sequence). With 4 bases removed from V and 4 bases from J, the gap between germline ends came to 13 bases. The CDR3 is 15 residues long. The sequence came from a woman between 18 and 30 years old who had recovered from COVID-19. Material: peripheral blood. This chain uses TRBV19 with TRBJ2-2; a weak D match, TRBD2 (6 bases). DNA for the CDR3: TGTGCCAGTAGTAGCGGGGCAGCGGGCACCGGGGAGCTGTTTTTT. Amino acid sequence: CASSSGAAGTGELFF.